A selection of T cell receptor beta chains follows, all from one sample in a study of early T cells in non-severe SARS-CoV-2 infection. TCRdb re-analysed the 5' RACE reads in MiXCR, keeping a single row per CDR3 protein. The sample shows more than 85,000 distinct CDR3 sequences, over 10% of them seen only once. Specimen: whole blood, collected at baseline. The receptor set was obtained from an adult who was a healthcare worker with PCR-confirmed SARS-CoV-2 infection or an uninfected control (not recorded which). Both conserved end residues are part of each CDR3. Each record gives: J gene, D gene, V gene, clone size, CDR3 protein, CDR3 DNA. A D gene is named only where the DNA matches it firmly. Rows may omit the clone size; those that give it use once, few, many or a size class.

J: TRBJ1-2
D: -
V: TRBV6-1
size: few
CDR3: CASSETTSTMGYTF
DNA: TGTGCCAGCAGTGAGACTACCTCTACTATGGGCTACACCTTC

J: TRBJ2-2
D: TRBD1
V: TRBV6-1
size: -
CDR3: CASSPDRGITGELFF
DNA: TGTGCCAGCAGTCCGGACAGGGGAATCACCGGGGAGCTGTTTTTT

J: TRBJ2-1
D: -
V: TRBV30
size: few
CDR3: CAWRPMVDEQFF
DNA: TGTGCCTGGAGGCCCATGGTCGATGAGCAGTTCTTC

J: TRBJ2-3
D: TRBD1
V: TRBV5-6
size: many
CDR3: CASRAGTGLTDTQYF
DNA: TGTGCCAGCAGAGCCGGGACAGGGCTCACAGATACGCAGTATTTT

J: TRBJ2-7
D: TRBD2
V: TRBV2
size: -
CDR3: CAGRASGLSSYEQYF
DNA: TGTGCCGGGCGTGCTAGCGGCTTGAGCTCCTACGAGCAGTACTTC

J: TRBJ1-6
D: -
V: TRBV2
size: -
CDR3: CASTRDLNSPLHF
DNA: TGTGCCAGCACTAGGGACCTTAATTCACCCCTCCACTTT

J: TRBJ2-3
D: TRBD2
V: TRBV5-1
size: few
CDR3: CASSLILAGTDTQYF
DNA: TGCGCCAGCAGCTTGATTCTAGCGGGCACAGATACGCAGTATTTT

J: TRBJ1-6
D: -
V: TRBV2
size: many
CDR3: CASTPRSSYNSPLHF
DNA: TGTGCCAGCACACCCAGGAGCTCCTATAATTCACCCCTCCACTTT

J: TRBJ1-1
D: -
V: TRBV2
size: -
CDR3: CASLMALSRNTEAFF
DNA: TGTGCCAGCCTAATGGCACTGAGTAGAAACACTGAAGCTTTCTTT

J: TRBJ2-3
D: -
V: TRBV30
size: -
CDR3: CAWSVLGGPRTDTQYF
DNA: TGTGCCTGGAGTGTCCTCGGGGGACCACGCACAGATACGCAGTATTTT

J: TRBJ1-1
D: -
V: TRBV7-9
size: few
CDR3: CASSLGQLRTEAFF
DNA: TGTGCCAGCAGCTTAGGACAGTTACGGACTGAAGCTTTCTTT

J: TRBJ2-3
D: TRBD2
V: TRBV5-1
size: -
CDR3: CASSIYPGLAGGRTDTQYF
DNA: TGCGCCAGCAGCATCTACCCGGGACTAGCGGGAGGGCGAACAGATACGCAGTATTTT

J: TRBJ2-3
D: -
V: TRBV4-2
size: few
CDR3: CASSQLGGPISDTQYF
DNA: TGTGCCAGCAGCCAACTGGGGGGGCCGATTTCAGATACGCAGTATTTT

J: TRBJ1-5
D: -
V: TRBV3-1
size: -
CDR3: CASSQATGLRNQPQHF
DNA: TGTGCCAGCAGCCAAGCTACAGGGTTGAGGAATCAGCCCCAGCATTTT

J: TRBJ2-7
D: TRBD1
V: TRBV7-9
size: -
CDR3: CASSASGGDDEQYF
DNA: TGTGCCAGCAGCGCATCAGGGGGCGACGACGAGCAGTACTTC

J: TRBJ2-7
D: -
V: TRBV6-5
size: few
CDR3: CASRLRQGGEQYF
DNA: TGTGCCAGCAGATTGAGGCAGGGGGGCGAGCAGTACTTC